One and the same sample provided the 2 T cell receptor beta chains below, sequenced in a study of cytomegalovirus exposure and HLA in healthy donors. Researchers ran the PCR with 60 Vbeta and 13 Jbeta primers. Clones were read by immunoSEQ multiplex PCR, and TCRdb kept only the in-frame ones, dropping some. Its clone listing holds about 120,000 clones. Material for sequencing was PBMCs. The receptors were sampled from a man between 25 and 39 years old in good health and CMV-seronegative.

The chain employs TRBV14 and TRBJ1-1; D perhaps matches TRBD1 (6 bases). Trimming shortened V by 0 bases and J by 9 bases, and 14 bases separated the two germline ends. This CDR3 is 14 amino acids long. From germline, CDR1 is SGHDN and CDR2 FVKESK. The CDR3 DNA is TGTGCCAGCAGCCAAGATCGGAGGACAGTTAAAGCTTTCTTT. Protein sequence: CASSQDRRTVKAFF.

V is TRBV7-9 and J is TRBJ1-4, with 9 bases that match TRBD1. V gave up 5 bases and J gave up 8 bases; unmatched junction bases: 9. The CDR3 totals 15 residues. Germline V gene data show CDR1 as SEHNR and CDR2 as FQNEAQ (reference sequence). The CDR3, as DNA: TGTGCCAGCAGCCACGCCGGACAGGGGAGAGAAAAACTGTTTTTT. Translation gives CASSHAGQGREKLFF.